These 26 T cell receptor beta chains came from one sample sequenced in a study of response to subunit inactivated influenza vaccine. TCRdb called the RT-PCR reads again in MiXCR, with one record for every CDR3 protein. Among 650,000 to 700,000 distinct CDR3 sequences listed, around a sixth were seen once. Sequenced material: PBMCs from blood, taken 11 to 12 days after vaccination. The source of these receptors is a man aged 45 to 65 who received an inactivated influenza vaccine.

This rearrangement joins TRBV7-3 to TRBJ2-5; perhaps TRBD1 as D (6 bases). Germline-derived CDR1 and CDR2 are SGHTA and FQGTGA. The CDR3 has 15 residues. V was clipped by 1 base and J by 4 bases, with 13 bases between them. The CDR3 spells CASSLMGRGPETQYF. CDR3 bases: TGTGCCAGCAGCTTAATGGGCAGGGGTCCAGAGACCCAGTACTTC.

This clonotype came up a few times. The chain links TRBV7-2 to TRBJ2-2; no clear D. Trimming pared 3 bases from V and 4 bases from J, leaving 3 bases between. Germline CDR1 is SGHTA and CDR2 is FQGNSA. This CDR3 region has 12 residues. CDR3 in DNA: TGTGCCAGCAGCTTCACCACCGGGGAGCTGTTTTTT. Translating it yields CASSFTTGELFF.

The J gene is TRBJ2-1, the V gene TRBV7-9, with D perhaps TRBD1 or TRBD2 (6 bases each). Trimming pared 2 bases from V and 13 bases from J, leaving 15 bases between. Germline V gene lookup returns CDR1 SEHNR and CDR2 FQNEAQ (reference sequence). This CDR3 contains 13 residues. The CDR3 DNA reads as TGTGCCAGCAGCTTACCCTACGGGGGCTACCAGTTCTTC. This encodes CASSLPYGGYQFF.

This clonotype occurred a few times. V and J are TRBV12-3 or TRBV12-4 and TRBJ2-5, with D possibly being TRBD2 (6 bases). The ends were cut back, 6 bases at V and 2 bases at J, with 13 bases in the middle. CDR3 length: 14 residues. CDR3 in amino acids: CASSRRGNQETQYF. The CDR3 nucleotides read TGTGCCAGCAGCCGCCGGGGGAATCAAGAGACCCAGTACTTC.

As to this clonotype: A read error is possible here, since a much larger clone lies one base away. This sequence joins TRBV9 and TRBJ2-7; unclear D gene. Germline V CDR1 and CDR2: SGDLS, YYNGEE. CDR3 size: 13 residues. The CDR3 bases are TGTACCAGCAGCGTAGGACCGGCCCACGAGCAGTACTTC. Encoded protein: CTSSVGPAHEQYF.

The CDR3 spells CASSQDALAGADTQYF. In DNA, the CDR3 is TGCGCCAGCAGCCAAGATGCACTAGCGGGAGCAGATACGCAGTATTTT. This chain uses TRBV4-3 with TRBJ2-3; the match to TRBD2 covers 11 bases. Germline loops: CDR1 LGHNA, CDR2 YSLEER. The CDR3 has 16 amino acids. V trimming: 0 bases; J trimming: 4 bases; junction bases outside the gene matches: 3.

This clonotype has a handful of counts. The genes are TRBV2 and TRBJ2-3; no definite D call. V was pared by 4 bases and J by 2 bases, with 4 bases between. Germline values: CDR1 SNHLY, CDR2 FYNNEI. The CDR3 covers 12 residues. The CDR3 DNA follows: TGTGCCAGCAGTGTGTACACAGATACGCAGTATTTT. Amino acids: CASSVYTDTQYF.

This clonotype turned up a few times. This sequence joins TRBV4-3 and TRBJ2-3, with TRBD1 identical over 8 bases. CDR1 and CDR2 (germline): LGHNA, YSLEER. This CDR3 is built from 20 residues. Losses at the gene ends were 0 bases for V and 6 bases for J; bases not matched to a gene: 20. This CDR3 is CASSQEAGGAPELLMDTQYF. DNA for the CDR3: TGCGCCAGCAGCCAAGAAGCAGGGGGCGCCCCCGAACTTTTAATGGATACGCAGTATTTT.

This clonotype appeared many times. The J gene is TRBJ1-2, the V gene TRBV2; D not certain. With 1 base removed from V and 2 bases from J, the gap between germline ends came to 5 bases. Germline loops: CDR1 SNHLY, CDR2 FYNNEI. CDR3 length equals 13 residues. CDR3 DNA sequence: TGTGCCAGCAGTGAAGACAGAAACTATGGCTACACCTTC. Protein product: CASSEDRNYGYTF.

This clonotype was counted ten times or more. The CDR3 DNA sequence: TGCGCCAGCAGCTTGGGGTCCGTCACAGATACGCAGTATTTT. It translates to CASSLGSVTDTQYF. The chain links TRBV5-1 to TRBJ2-3; D not resolved. This CDR3 is built from 14 residues. Germline values: CDR1 SGHRS, CDR2 YFSETQ. Trimming left V 0 bases short and J 2 bases short, with 7 bases between.

The genes are TRBV6-5 and TRBJ1-6, with 7 bases that match TRBD1. Germline V gives CDR1 MNHEY, CDR2 SVGAGI. The CDR3 has 16 residues. With 0 bases clipped from V and 9 bases from J, the junction kept 8 bases outside the gene matches. This CDR3 reads CASSYSRGQGSSPLHF. The CDR3 DNA is TGTGCCAGCAGTTACTCGAGGGGGCAGGGTTCTTCACCCCTCCACTTT.

This clonotype came up a few times. V and J are TRBV4-2 and TRBJ1-1; tentatively, D is TRBD1 (6 bases). Trimming shortened V by 2 bases and J by 2 bases, and 18 bases separated the two germline ends. Per the germline V gene, CDR1 is LGHNA and CDR2 is YNFKEQ. The CDR3 spans 17 residues. The CDR3 reads CASSQRLQYRENTEAFF. The CDR3 DNA is TGTGCCAGCAGCCAACGGCTGCAATACAGGGAAAACACTGAAGCTTTCTTT.

In its sample, this clonotype was seen a few times. V usage is TRBV7-2 and J usage is TRBJ1-1; D perhaps matches TRBD1 (5 bases). The germline CDR1 and CDR2 sequences are SGHTA and FQGNSA. The CDR3 sequence is 12 residues long. With 5 bases removed from V and 10 bases from J, the gap between germline ends came to 14 bases. The CDR3 region is CASSTQGFGAFF. The DNA for the CDR3 is TGTGCCAGCAGCACGCAGGGTTTTGGAGCTTTCTTT.

This clonotype was picked up many times. CDR3 in amino acids: CASSALLGRPLLHF. The DNA for the CDR3 is TGTGCCAGCAGCGCCCTCCTCGGCCGTCCTCTACTCCACTTT. The V call is TRBV12-3 or TRBV12-4, the J call TRBJ1-6; D uncertain. The CDR3 is made up of 14 amino acids. Trimming cost V 6 bases and J 16 bases, with 22 bases left between them.

The chain is built from TRBV10-3 and TRBJ2-1; 10 bases are shared with TRBD2. J gave up 5 bases and V 6 bases, and 19 bases lay outside the gene matches. CDR3 length: 19 residues. CDR1 and CDR2 from the germline V gene are ENHRY and SYGVKD. CDR3 loop: CAISARYPTSGNLDNEQFF. In DNA form, the CDR3 reads TGTGCCATCAGCGCTCGTTATCCAACTAGCGGGAATCTAGACAATGAGCAGTTCTTC.

This clonotype has a single count. The chain recombines TRBV5-1 with TRBJ2-5; D is ambiguous. V was shortened by 3 bases and J by 2 bases, with 11 bases between the two germline ends. Germline V gene data show CDR1 as SGHRS and CDR2 as YFSETQ. The CDR3 is made up of 14 amino acids. CDR3 protein: CASSSLGQQETQYF. Here the CDR3 DNA reads TGCGCCAGCAGCTCCCTAGGCCAACAAGAGACCCAGTACTTC.

This clonotype has only a few counts. This chain connects TRBV7-9 to TRBJ1-2; D might be TRBD1 (6 bases). The V gene lost 5 bases and the J gene lost 3 bases, with 10 bases spanning the gap. The CDR3 loop spans 13 amino acids. CDR1 is SEHNR and CDR2 is FQNEAQ in the germline V gene (reference sequence). In nucleotides, the CDR3 is TGTGCCAGCAGCGGCAGGACAGACTATGGCTACACCTTC. It codes for CASSGRTDYGYTF. The full variable domain, rest sourced from reference TRBV7-9 and TRBJ1-2, is DTGVSQNPRHKITKRGQNVTFRCDPISEHNRLYWYRQTLGQGPEFLTYFQNEAQLEKSRLLSDRFSAERPKGSFSTLEIQRTEQGDSAMYLCASSGRTDYGYTFGSGTRLTVV.

This clonotype has only a few counts. The V and J genes are TRBV6-1 and TRBJ2-7; D is unclear. Germline V CDR1 and CDR2: MNHNS, SASEGT. V lost 2 bases and J 3 bases, leaving 17 bases between the germline ends. The CDR3 extends over 16 amino acids. The chain's CDR3 is CASSERAVPHLYEQYF. CDR3 coding DNA: TGTGCCAGCAGTGAAAGGGCAGTCCCCCACCTCTACGAGCAGTACTTC.

This clonotype has just a few counts. The chain carries TRBV29-1 and TRBJ2-2; D not resolved. The length of the CDR3 is 12 residues. Trimming removed 4 bases from V and 6 bases from J, with 9 bases in between. Germline loops: CDR1 SQVTM, CDR2 ANQGSEA. The DNA for the CDR3 is TGCAGCGTTGTATCTGGCCCCGGGGAGCTGTTTTTT. It yields the protein CSVVSGPGELFF.

The rearrangement uses TRBV10-3 and TRBJ1-1, with D perhaps matching TRBD1 (6 bases). The CDR3 loop spans 16 amino acids. The V gene lost 4 bases and the J gene lost 5 bases, with 20 bases spanning the gap. Germline CDR1 ENHRY, CDR2 SYGVKD. The CDR3 sequence: CAISAGAGAGGTEAFF. The DNA for the CDR3 is TGTGCCATCAGTGCGGGGGCAGGGGCGGGAGGGACTGAAGCTTTCTTT.

This clonotype was seen a few times. V usage is TRBV27 and J usage is TRBJ2-1, with D unclear. The CDR3 has 14 residues. The V end lost 5 bases, the J end lost 6 bases, and 14 bases lay between the germline ends. Germline V gives CDR1 MNHEY, CDR2 SMNVEV (reference sequence). The chain's CDR3 is CASSPNRSGNEQFF. DNA for the CDR3: TGTGCCAGCAGTCCGAATAGATCGGGCAATGAGCAGTTCTTC.

The CDR3 DNA sequence: TGTGCCAGCAGCCAAGATCCGGACAGAAACTATGGCTACACCTTC. It yields the protein CASSQDPDRNYGYTF. V usage is TRBV3-1 and J usage is TRBJ1-2; D might be TRBD1 (6 bases). The CDR3 has 15 amino acids. Germline assignment: CDR1 LGHDT and CDR2 YNNKEL (reference sequence). With 0 bases removed from V and 2 bases from J, the gap between germline ends came to 10 bases.

The chain carries TRBV20-1 and TRBJ1-2; D gene uncertain. CDR1 is DFQATT and CDR2 is SNEGSKA in the germline V gene (reference sequence). The CDR3 contains 16 residues. V lost 6 bases and J lost 1, with 21 bases in between. The CDR3 DNA reads as TGCAGTGCCCCACAAGTCCTCGCGCGTTATAACTATGGCTACACCTTC. Encoded protein: CSAPQVLARYNYGYTF.

In its sample, this clonotype was seen a few times. The gene calls are TRBV25-1 and TRBJ2-7, with D maybe TRBD1 (5 bases). CDR3 length: 14 residues. The germline CDR1 and CDR2 sequences are MGHDK and SYGVNS. Trimming removed 4 bases from V and 2 bases from J, with 12 bases in between. In nucleotides, the CDR3 is TGTGCCAGCAGTGCCCAAGGACACCCCTACGAGCAGTACTTC. This codes for CASSAQGHPYEQYF.

The chain has TRBV11-1 and TRBJ2-1, with a weak D call TRBD2 (6 bases). The CDR3 runs to 15 residues. V shed 5 bases and J shed 7 bases, with 18 bases lying between them. CDR1 and CDR2 from the germline V gene are SGHAT and FQDESV (reference sequence). CDR3 amino acids: CASSPRGGRGNEQFF. CDR3 coding DNA: TGTGCCAGCAGCCCGCGAGGAGGGCGAGGGAATGAGCAGTTCTTC.

This clonotype has at least ten counts. This chain uses TRBV7-8 with TRBJ2-7, with D unclear. In germline, CDR1 is SGHVS, CDR2 FQNEAQ. CDR3 length: 14 amino acids. V lost 5 bases to trimming and J lost 2 bases, with 13 bases between them. This CDR3 reads CASSSRTNPYEQYF. DNA for the CDR3: TGTGCCAGCAGCAGCCGGACCAACCCCTACGAGCAGTACTTC.